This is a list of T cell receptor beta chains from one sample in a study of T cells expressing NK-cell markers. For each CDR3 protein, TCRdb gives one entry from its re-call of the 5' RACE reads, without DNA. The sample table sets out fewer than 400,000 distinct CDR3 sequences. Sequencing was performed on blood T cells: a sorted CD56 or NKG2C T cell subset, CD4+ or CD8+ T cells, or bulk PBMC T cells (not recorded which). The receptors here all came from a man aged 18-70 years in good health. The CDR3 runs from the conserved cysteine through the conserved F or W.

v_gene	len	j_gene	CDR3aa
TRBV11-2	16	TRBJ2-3	CASSLVGGGYTDTQYF
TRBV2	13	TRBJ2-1	CASNRQGVNEQFF
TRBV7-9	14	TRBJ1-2	CASRPGQAGYGYTF
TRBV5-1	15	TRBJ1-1	CASSSSPDWNTEAFF
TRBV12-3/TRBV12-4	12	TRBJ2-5	CASSYTSGTQYF
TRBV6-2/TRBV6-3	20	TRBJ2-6	CASSYSRVGKGSSGANVLTF
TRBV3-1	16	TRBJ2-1	CASSLKRPSGGSVQFF
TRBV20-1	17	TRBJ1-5	CSARSPGTGYSNQPQHF
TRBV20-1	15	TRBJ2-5	CSARDLRGVQETQYF
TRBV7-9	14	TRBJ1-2	CASSFKQQYYGYTF
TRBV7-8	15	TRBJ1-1	CASSSLGAMNTEAFF
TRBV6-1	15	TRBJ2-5	CASRTRGLPKETQYF
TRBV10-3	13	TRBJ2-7	CAISVNGGYEQYF
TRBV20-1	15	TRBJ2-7	CSARGQGFFANEQYF
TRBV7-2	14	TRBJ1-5	CASSLGDGNQPQHF
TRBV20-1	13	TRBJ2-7	CSASGRANYEQYF
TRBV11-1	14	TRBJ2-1	CASRTGAKNNEQFF
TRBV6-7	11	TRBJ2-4	CASAPPPHRYF
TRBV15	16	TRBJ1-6	CATSSRPGGTNSPLHF
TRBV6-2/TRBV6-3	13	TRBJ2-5	CASMRGYQETQYF
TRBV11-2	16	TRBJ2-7	CASSPFPGQSFYEQYF
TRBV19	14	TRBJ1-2	CASSPQSGPYGYTF
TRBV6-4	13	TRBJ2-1	CATYSQLDNEQFF
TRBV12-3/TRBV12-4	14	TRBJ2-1	CASMPRRGRNEQFF
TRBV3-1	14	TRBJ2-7	CASSQDNLATSADF
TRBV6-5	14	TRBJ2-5	CASSYGPGAGTQYF
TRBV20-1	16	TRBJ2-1	CSASPSGLAGYNEQFF
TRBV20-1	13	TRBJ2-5	CSVGTSGGSTQYF
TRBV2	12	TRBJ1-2	CAKDGKVYGYTF
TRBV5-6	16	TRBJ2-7	CASSLALGTTFDGQYF
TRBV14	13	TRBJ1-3	CASSRLGGNTIYF
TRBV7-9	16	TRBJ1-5	CASSLQGGTGTQPQHF
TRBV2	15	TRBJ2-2	CASSATGANTGELFF
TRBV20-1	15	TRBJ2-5	CSATTSGGARETQYF
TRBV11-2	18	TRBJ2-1	CASSPTPTSGGAKSEQFF
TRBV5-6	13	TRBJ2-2	CASSMRGIGELFF
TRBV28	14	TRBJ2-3	CASRRTGLTDTQYF
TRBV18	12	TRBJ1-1	CASSLEYTEAFF
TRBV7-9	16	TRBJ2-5	CASSFGRGGTQETQYF
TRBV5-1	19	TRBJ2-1	CASSWRLAGGEISYNEQFF
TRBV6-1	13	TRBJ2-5	CASSVQPVGAQYF
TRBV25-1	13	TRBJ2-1	CASSGPPYNEQFF
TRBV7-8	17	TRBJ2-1	CASSLARGQRENNEQFF
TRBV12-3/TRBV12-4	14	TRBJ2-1	CASRLKISGSEQFF
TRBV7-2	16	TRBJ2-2	CASSWTTTSNTGELFF
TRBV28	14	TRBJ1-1	CASSPLNWLTEAFF
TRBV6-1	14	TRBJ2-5	CASSPPTGLETQYF
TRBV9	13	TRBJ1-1	CASSVEVGTEAFF
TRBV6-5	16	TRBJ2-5	CASSYTGQARAGTQYF
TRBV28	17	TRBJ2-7	CASSLGPWGGSSYEQYF
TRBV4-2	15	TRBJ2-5	CASSQEPRGEETQYF
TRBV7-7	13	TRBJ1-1	CASSLYLGDEAFF
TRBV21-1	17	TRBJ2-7	CASSTNGAGTDSYEQYF
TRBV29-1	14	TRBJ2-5	CSVDGMAGQETQYF